One T cell receptor beta chain is described in this entry. Germline trimming cut 1 base from V and 4 bases from J; bases unmatched to any gene: 12. The CDR3 spans 18 residues. Germline V gene lookup returns CDR1 SGHAT and CDR2 FQNNGV. Profiling relied on immunoSEQ multiplex PCR, and the TCRdb table lists in-frame clones only, not all of them. The table has 70,000 to 85,000 clones, 92% seen once. The entry originates in a study of T cell changes during pregnancy in multiple sclerosis. Sequenced here: peripheral blood, sampled before pregnancy. V usage is TRBV11-2 and J usage is TRBJ1-4; 7 bases line up with TRBD1. The receptor comes from a female donor with multiple sclerosis, enrolled in a pregnancy study. CDR3 DNA sequence: TGTGCCAGCAGCTTAGTCATAGACAGGGAACAGATTAATGAAAAACTGTTTTTT. Its translation is CASSLVIDREQINEKLFF.